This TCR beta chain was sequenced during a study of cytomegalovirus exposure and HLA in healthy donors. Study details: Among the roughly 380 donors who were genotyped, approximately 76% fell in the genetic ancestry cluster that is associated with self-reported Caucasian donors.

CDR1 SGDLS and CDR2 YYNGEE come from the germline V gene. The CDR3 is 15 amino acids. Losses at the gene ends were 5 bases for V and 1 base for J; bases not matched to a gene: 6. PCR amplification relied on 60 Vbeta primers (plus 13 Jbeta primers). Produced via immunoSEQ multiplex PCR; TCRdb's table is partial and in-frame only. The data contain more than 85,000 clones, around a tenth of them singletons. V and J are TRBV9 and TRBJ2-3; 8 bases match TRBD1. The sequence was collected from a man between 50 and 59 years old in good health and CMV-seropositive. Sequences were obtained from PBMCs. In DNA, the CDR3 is TGTGCCAGCAGGACAGGGGCAGGGGGCACAGATACGCAGTATTTT. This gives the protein CASRTGAGGTDTQYF.